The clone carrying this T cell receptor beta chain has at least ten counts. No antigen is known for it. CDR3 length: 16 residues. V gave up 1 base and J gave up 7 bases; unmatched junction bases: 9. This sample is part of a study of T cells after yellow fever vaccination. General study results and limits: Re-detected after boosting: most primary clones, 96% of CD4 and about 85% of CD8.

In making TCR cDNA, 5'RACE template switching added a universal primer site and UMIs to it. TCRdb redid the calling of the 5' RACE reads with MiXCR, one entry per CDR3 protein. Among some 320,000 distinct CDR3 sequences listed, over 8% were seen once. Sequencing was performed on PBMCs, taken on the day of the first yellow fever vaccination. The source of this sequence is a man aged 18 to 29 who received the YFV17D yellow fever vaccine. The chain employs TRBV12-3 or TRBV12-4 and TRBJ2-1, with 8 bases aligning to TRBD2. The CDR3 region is CASSLGPRGGPNEQFF. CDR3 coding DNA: TGTGCCAGCAGTTTAGGCCCCCGCGGGGGGCCGAATGAGCAGTTCTTC.